These 16 T cell receptor beta chains came from one sample sequenced in a study of T-cell memory formation after mild COVID-19 (dated by TCRdb to the early 2020s). Receptor amplification or capture employed 5' RACE. TCRdb lists the instrument as Illumina NovaSeq 6000. The raw public reads went through TCRdb reprocessing: fastp at Q25, MiXCR clone calling, in-frame beta chains kept. CDR3 protein sequences are deduplicated, and each keeps its most common genes and DNA. Counted in this sample were around 190,000 distinct CDR3 sequences; roughly 18% of them appeared once. Roughly 3.7% of the sample lies in the top ten. Sequences were obtained from PBMCs or a T cell subset sorted from them (not recorded which). These receptors came from a young man who had mild COVID-19 (a few samples of this study predate the infection). The sample titles of this study are shuffled in the database, so cell type and time point are left out; the donor was told from shared clones.

The chain carries TRBV28 and TRBJ1-2; D may be TRBD1 (6 bases). Germline V lookup: CDR1 MDHEN, CDR2 SYDVKM. V lost 7 bases to trimming and J lost 2 bases, with 11 bases between them. The CDR3 is 13 residues long. CDR3 bases: TGTGCCAGCATCGCGGACAGAAACTATGGCTACACCTTC. Translated: CASIADRNYGYTF.

This clonotype was picked up a small number of times. Compared with germline, one end of the junction differs, possibly owing to a read error. The V call is TRBV12-3 or TRBV12-4, the J call TRBJ2-5, with 13 positions matching TRBD2. The CDR3 covers 14 residues. CDR3 nucleotide sequence: TGTGCCAGCACGGATGGTGGACTAGCGGGGGCCGGAAACTTC. As protein: CASTDGGLAGAGNF.

The rearrangement links TRBV20-1 to TRBJ2-1; TRBD2 matches at 8 bases. V shed 4 bases and J 6 bases; nucleotides not matched to a gene: 14. CDR3 length: 16 residues. The V gene's germline CDR1 is DFQATT and CDR2 SNEGSKA (reference sequence). The CDR3 nucleotides read TGCAGTGCTATAAGCTCCGGGGGGGCCTATCCCAATGAGCAGTTCTTC. Protein product: CSAISSGGAYPNEQFF.

The J gene is TRBJ1-2, the V gene TRBV5-1, with unresolved D. This CDR3 is 14 amino acids long. Trimming cost V 1 base and J 0 bases, with 7 bases left between them. The germline gives CDR1 SGHRS, CDR2 YFSETQ. CDR3 sequence reads: CASSLTASNYGYTF. As DNA, the CDR3 is TGCGCCAGCAGCTTGACAGCTTCTAACTATGGCTACACCTTC.

Only a few counts were recorded for this clonotype. The chain is built from TRBV5-6 and TRBJ1-2, with D maybe TRBD1 (5 bases). Trimming stripped 5 bases from V and 5 bases from J, with 10 bases between. The CDR3 is 12 residues long. Germline CDR1 SGHDT, CDR2 YYEEEE. CDR3 residues: CASSPGVYGYTF. The CDR3 DNA sequence: TGTGCCAGCAGTCCGGGGGTTTATGGCTACACCTTC.

V and J are TRBV12-5 and TRBJ2-7; TRBD1 agrees at 8 bases. The germline V gene has CDR1 LGHNT and CDR2 FRNRAP. The CDR3 extends over 13 amino acids. V lost 8 bases to trimming and J lost 1 base; unmatched junction nucleotides: 4. The CDR3 loop is CASRDRRSYEQYF. CDR3 nucleotides: TGTGCTAGTCGGGACAGGCGGTCCTACGAGCAGTACTTC.

This clonotype was found a few times. The chain couples TRBV6-2 or TRBV6-3 to TRBJ2-5, with 7 bases fitting TRBD2. J lost 7 bases, V lost 6 bases, and 11 bases had no gene match. The germline V gene has CDR1 MNHEY and CDR2 SVGEGT. The CDR3 spans 14 residues. CDR3: CASSWTRTWGTQYF. The CDR3 coding sequence is TGTGCCAGCAGCTGGACTAGAACCTGGGGGACCCAGTACTTC.

This sequence joins TRBV20-1 and TRBJ2-5, with 8 bases that match TRBD2. The ends lost 4 bases at V and 7 bases at J; junction bases unmatched: 11. The CDR3 extends over 14 amino acids. Germline V gene data show CDR1 as DFQATT and CDR2 as SNEGSKA (reference sequence). Here the CDR3 reads CSAKDSGGDGTQYF. CDR3 DNA: TGCAGTGCTAAAGACAGCGGGGGTGATGGGACCCAGTACTTC.

This clonotype was observed many times. The chain carries TRBV4-3 and TRBJ2-1; TRBD2 aligns across 11 bases. J gave up 4 bases and V 5 bases, and 4 bases lay outside the gene matches. The CDR3 consists of 15 residues. Germline lookup yields CDR1 LGHNA and CDR2 YSLEER. This chain's CDR3 is CASSFTSGGYNEQFF. The DNA of the CDR3 is TGCGCCAGCAGCTTCACTAGCGGGGGTTACAATGAGCAGTTCTTC.

The chain combines TRBV20-1 with TRBJ1-5; perhaps TRBD1 as D (5 bases). The V end was cut by 7 bases, the J end by 2 bases, with 12 bases between. Germline V gives CDR1 DFQATT, CDR2 SNEGSKA (reference sequence). The CDR3 is 13 amino acids. The CDR3 is CSGRWGGNQPQHF. The CDR3 coding sequence is TGCAGTGGCCGCTGGGGGGGCAATCAGCCCCAGCATTTT.

The chain joins TRBV18 to TRBJ1-3, with TRBD1 matching over 7 bases. Unmatched junction bases numbered 1, after V lost 0 bases and J lost 5 bases. The germline V gene encodes CDR1 KGHSH and CDR2 LQKENI. There are 14 residues in the CDR3. The chain's CDR3 is CASSPPQGRNTIYF. The DNA of the CDR3 is TGTGCCAGCTCACCACCACAGGGGAGAAACACCATATATTTT.

This clonotype has only a few counts. CDR3 sequence: CASGQGNQPQHF. CDR3 sequence (DNA): TGTGCCAGCGGACAGGGCAATCAGCCCCAGCATTTT. This sequence joins TRBV25-1 and TRBJ1-5; 7 bases line up with TRBD1. Trimming removed 8 bases from V and 2 bases from J; junction bases left unmatched: 0. Germline V CDR1 and CDR2: MGHDK, SYGVNS. CDR3 size: 12 residues.

V usage is TRBV7-2 and J usage is TRBJ1-6, with D hard to call. The germline V gene has CDR1 SGHTA and CDR2 FQGNSA. The CDR3 contains 13 residues. V dropped 5 bases and J dropped 4 bases, with 6 bases sitting between them. CDR3 region: CASSRTYNSPLHF. The CDR3 nucleotides are TGTGCCAGCAGCCGAACTTATAATTCACCCCTCCACTTT.

This clonotype was found a few times. The J gene is TRBJ1-5, the V gene TRBV7-2; TRBD1 is a possible D gene (5 bases). V lost 5 bases to trimming and J lost 2 bases, with 10 bases between them. CDR1 and CDR2 (germline): SGHTA, FQGNSA. The CDR3 has 14 amino acids. The CDR3 loop reads CASSLQDRNQPQHF. The CDR3 bases are TGTGCCAGCAGCCTACAGGATCGCAATCAGCCCCAGCATTTT.

The chain is built from TRBV7-9 and TRBJ1-2, with unresolved D. V was clipped by 5 bases and J by 9 bases, with 16 bases between them. Germline CDR1 reads SEHNR; CDR2 reads FQNEAQ (reference sequence). The CDR3 contains 13 residues. The CDR3 spells CASSPEGSMRYTF. The DNA of the CDR3 is TGTGCCAGCAGCCCGGAAGGGTCTATGCGCTACACCTTC.

The genes are TRBV6-5 and TRBJ2-2, with TRBD2 identical over 11 bases. V was clipped by 8 bases and J by 5 bases; unmatched bases: 7. CDR1 and CDR2 from the germline V gene are MNHEY and SVGAGI. The CDR3 is 15 residues long. The CDR3 DNA reads TGTGCCAGCTCCCTAGCGGGGGGAGGGACCGGGGAGCTGTTTTTT. It translates to CASSLAGGGTGELFF.